Presented here are 30 T cell receptor beta chains from one specimen sequenced in a study of cytomegalovirus exposure and HLA in healthy donors. The PCR had 60 Vbeta and 13 Jbeta primers. The method was immunoSEQ multiplex PCR; TCRdb's version includes in-frame clones alone and lacks a portion of them. The sample carries tens of thousands of clones, around 73% recorded once. Sequenced material: PBMCs. Receptor source: a man aged 45-65 years in good health and CMV-seronegative.

The chain carries TRBV30 and TRBJ1-1; no firm D call. CDR3 length equals 13 residues. Germline CDR1 reads GTSNPN; CDR2 reads SVGIG (reference sequence). V was trimmed by 2 bases and J by 3 bases, leaving 10 bases between them. The CDR3 DNA sequence: TGTGCCTGGAGTCCTCGGGTGGACACTGAAGCTTTCTTT. Protein: CAWSPRVDTEAFF.

The chain has TRBV19 and TRBJ2-5; maybe TRBD2 (6 bases). This CDR3 is 14 amino acids long. V was cut by 7 bases and J by 9 bases, with 21 bases left in between. CDR1 and CDR2 (germline): LNHDA, SQIVND (reference sequence). The CDR3 reads CASTREARVGAQYF. The CDR3 DNA sequence: TGTGCCAGTACGAGGGAGGCCCGGGTCGGGGCCCAGTACTTC.

The J gene is TRBJ2-2, the V gene TRBV9; D perhaps matches TRBD2 (5 bases). V lost 0 bases, J lost 5 bases, and 17 bases lay in between. The CDR3 contains 17 residues. Germline V gene data show CDR1 as SGDLS and CDR2 as YYNGEE. CDR3 DNA: TGTGCCAGCAGCGTAGGTTGGGGAAGCGGAGCTACCGGGGAGCTGTTTTTT. As protein: CASSVGWGSGATGELFF.

A few counts support this clone. The chain joins TRBV2 to TRBJ2-3; 10 bases are shared with TRBD1. After removal of 6 bases from V and 6 bases from J, the junction contained 9 bases not matched to a gene. Per germline, CDR1 SNHLY and CDR2 FYNNEI. The CDR3 runs to 15 residues. The CDR3 DNA follows: TGTGCCAGCAGGCGGCGGACAGGGGGTAGGGATACGCAGTATTTT. This codes for CASRRRTGGRDTQYF.

This clone has just a few counts. V gene TRBV6-1 combines with J gene TRBJ2-5, with D possibly being TRBD1 (5 bases). The CDR3 length is 14 residues. Germline loops: CDR1 MNHNS, CDR2 SASEGT. V lost 6 bases to trimming and J lost 6 bases, with 17 bases between them. The CDR3 sequence: CASSASGQTKTQYF. CDR3 nucleotides: TGTGCCAGCAGCGCCTCCGGACAAACGAAGACCCAGTACTTC.

The chain employs TRBV7-2 and TRBJ2-5, with 9 bases lining up with TRBD1. The junction had 7 bases not matched to a gene; V was cut back by 3 bases and J by 5 bases. This CDR3 region has 15 residues. The germline V gene has CDR1 SGHTA and CDR2 FQGNSA. CDR3 loop: CASSFDRGDRETQYF. For the CDR3, the DNA is TGTGCCAGCAGCTTCGACAGGGGGGATAGGGAGACCCAGTACTTC.

The sample holds one count of this clone. The chain combines TRBV19 with TRBJ2-3; 7 bases match TRBD2. CDR3 length: 17 amino acids. The junction had 13 bases not matched to a gene; V was cut back by 5 bases and J by 2 bases. Per germline, CDR1 LNHDA and CDR2 SQIVND (reference sequence). The CDR3 DNA sequence: TGTGCCAGTAGTCCACGACTAGCAGGTTCCCACACAGATACGCAGTATTTT. Protein sequence: CASSPRLAGSHTDTQYF.

The V call is TRBV7-3, the J call TRBJ2-3; no clear D. V lost 2 bases to trimming and J lost 1 base, with 10 bases between them. This CDR3 comprises 15 residues. In germline, CDR1 is SGHTA, CDR2 FQGTGA. The CDR3, as DNA: TGTGCCAGCAGCTTAGGCCCCCGGGGCACAGATACGCAGTATTTT. Protein sequence: CASSLGPRGTDTQYF.

The genes are TRBV5-1 and TRBJ2-7, with 9 nucleotides matching TRBD1. This CDR3 is 16 amino acids long. V shed 4 bases, J shed 3 bases, and the junction held 11 bases outside the gene matches. Per germline, CDR1 SGHRS and CDR2 YFSETQ. The CDR3 DNA reads as TGCGCCAGCAGCCCCAGCCCGGGACAGGGTCTCTACGAGCAGTACTTC. It encodes CASSPSPGQGLYEQYF.

In its sample, this clone was seen once. The chain couples TRBV5-3 to TRBJ1-4; the D gene is possibly TRBD1 (6 bases). TRBV5-3 is noted as an ORF with a role that remains uncertain. The CDR3 loop spans 17 amino acids. Trimming left V 2 bases short and J 3 bases short, with 17 bases between. CDR3 protein: CARSFSRGRAANEKLFF. The CDR3 DNA is TGTGCCAGAAGCTTTTCCAGGGGAAGGGCGGCTAATGAAAAACTGTTTTTT.

This chain joins TRBV19 and TRBJ1-2, with 11 positions matching TRBD1. V lost 4 bases to trimming and J lost 9 bases; unmatched junction nucleotides: 4. CDR1 and CDR2 (germline): LNHDA, SQIVND (reference sequence). The length of the CDR3 is 13 residues. The CDR3 DNA is TGTGCCAGTAGTACCCGGGACAGGGGGAGCTACACCTTC. Translating gives CASSTRDRGSYTF.

The chain combines TRBV2 with TRBJ2-2; 7 bases are a match to TRBD1. The CDR3 consists of 16 residues. Looked up from germline, CDR1 is SNHLY and CDR2 is FYNNEI. V dropped 5 bases and J dropped 7; count of bases not matched to a gene: 13. The CDR3 reads CASSTRTGRSGGELFF. The CDR3 coding sequence is TGTGCCAGCAGTACCCGGACAGGCAGGAGTGGCGGGGAGCTGTTTTTT.

The V gene is TRBV7-6, the J gene TRBJ2-5; D perhaps matches TRBD1 (6 bases). The CDR3 loop spans 16 amino acids. V shed 0 bases and J shed 9 bases, with 20 bases lying between them. CDR1 and CDR2 from the germline V gene are SGHVS and FNYEAQ. The chain's CDR3 is CASSLALGAEQTAQYF. The CDR3 DNA is TGTGCCAGCAGCTTAGCCTTGGGGGCAGAGCAGACGGCCCAGTACTTC.

This clone has a handful of counts. The chain employs TRBV30 and TRBJ2-3; 10 nucleotides align to TRBD2. The V gene's germline CDR1 is GTSNPN and CDR2 SVGIG (reference sequence). This CDR3 region has 16 residues. V trimming: 5 bases; J trimming: 4 bases; junction bases outside the gene matches: 12. The chain's CDR3 is CAWGRTTSGVADTQYF. CDR3 bases: TGTGCCTGGGGGCGAACCACTAGCGGGGTTGCAGATACGCAGTATTTT. Full variable domain (outside the CDR3, taken from reference TRBV30 and TRBJ2-3): SQTIHQWPATLVQPVGSPLSLECTVEGTSNPNLYWYRQAAGRGLQLLFYSVGIGQISSEVPQNLSASRPQDRQFILSSKKLLLSDSGFYLCAWGRTTSGVADTQYFGPGTRLTVL.

The V and J genes are TRBV7-3 and TRBJ1-3; D unclear. The CDR3 spans 13 residues. V shed 1 base and J shed 4 bases, with 5 bases lying between them. The germline V gene encodes CDR1 SGHTA and CDR2 FQGTGA. DNA of the CDR3: TGTGCCAGCAGCTTAAGTCAGGGAAACACCATATATTTT. Translated, it gives CASSLSQGNTIYF.

CDR3 in DNA: TGTGCCAGCAGTGGCCAGTACACCGGGGAGCTGTTTTTT. It yields the protein CASSGQYTGELFF. The rearrangement joins TRBV25-1 to TRBJ2-2, with no clear D. In germline, CDR1 is MGHDK, CDR2 SYGVNS. The CDR3 sequence is 13 residues long. Trimming took 4 bases from V and 3 from J, leaving 6 bases between them.

This chain joins TRBV5-4 and TRBJ1-2; weak D call: TRBD1 (5 bases). This CDR3 has 14 amino acids. Per the germline V gene, CDR1 is SGHNT and CDR2 is YYREEE (reference sequence). V lost 2 bases, J lost 4 bases, and 12 bases lay in between. CDR3 in amino acids: CASSLRVGGYGYTF. CDR3 coding DNA: TGTGCCAGCAGCTTACGAGTCGGGGGCTATGGCTACACCTTC.

The chain carries TRBV20-1 and TRBJ2-7; D gene uncertain. The germline CDR1 and CDR2 sequences are DFQATT and SNEGSKA (reference sequence). The CDR3 has 11 residues. V lost 3 bases and J 7 bases, leaving 10 bases between the germline ends. Here the CDR3 reads CSASNPSEQYF. CDR3 bases: TGCAGTGCTAGTAATCCTAGTGAGCAGTACTTC.

The chain uses TRBV27 and TRBJ2-1; D is undetermined. Germline V gene sequence: CDR1 MNHEY, CDR2 SMNVEV (reference sequence). This CDR3 spans 9 amino acids. Trimming took off 8 bases at V and 8 bases at J, with 4 bases between the two ends. The CDR3 loop reads CASGDEQFF. Written as DNA, the CDR3 is TGTGCCAGCGGAGATGAGCAGTTCTTC.

J is TRBJ2-1 and V is TRBV10-3; 11 nucleotides match TRBD1. There are 14 residues in the CDR3. Germline assignment: CDR1 ENHRY and CDR2 SYGVKD. J gave up 7 bases and V 6 bases, and 5 bases lay outside the gene matches. CDR3 nucleotide sequence: TGTGCCATCAGACCGGACAGGGGGCTGAATGAGCAGTTCTTC. Translated: CAIRPDRGLNEQFF.

The gene calls are TRBV6-1 and TRBJ1-2; perhaps TRBD1 as D (6 bases). The CDR3 runs 14 residues. Germline V CDR1 and CDR2: MNHNS, SASEGT. The germline V and J ends were trimmed by 0 bases and 7 bases, with 12 bases remaining between them. CDR3 sequence (DNA): TGTGCCAGCAGTGAAGCTGGGACAACCTCTGGCTACACCTTC. It codes for CASSEAGTTSGYTF.

V usage is TRBV19 and J usage is TRBJ2-7; D perhaps matches TRBD1 (6 bases). CDR3 length: 14 residues. V lost 6 bases to trimming and J lost 0 bases, with 12 bases between them. Germline V lookup: CDR1 LNHDA, CDR2 SQIVND (reference sequence). The CDR3 region has the DNA TGTGCCAGTAGGACCGGGACACACTCCTACGAGCAGTACTTC. This encodes CASRTGTHSYEQYF.

This clone was counted a few times. The chain couples TRBV7-9 to TRBJ1-4; 9 nucleotides line up with TRBD1. Germline V gene lookup returns CDR1 SEHNR and CDR2 FQNEAQ (reference sequence). The CDR3 totals 17 residues. Unmatched junction bases numbered 10, after V lost 0 bases and J lost 8 bases. CDR3 amino acids: CASSLAGQGWREEKLFF. CDR3 DNA sequence: TGTGCCAGCAGCTTAGCGGGACAGGGCTGGCGGGAGGAAAAACTGTTTTTT.

The rearrangement links TRBV19 to TRBJ2-7; tentative D call: TRBD1 (7 bases). The CDR3 spans 16 residues. CDR1 and CDR2 from the germline V gene are LNHDA and SQIVND (reference sequence). V shed 1 base and J shed 2 bases, with 15 bases lying between them. DNA for the CDR3: TGTGCCAGTAGTATAGGTATTCTCAGGGGGGCCTACGAGCAGTACTTC. Its protein is CASSIGILRGAYEQYF. Full variable domain (missing parts from reference TRBV19 and TRBJ2-7): DGGITQSPKYLFRKEGQNVTLSCEQNLNHDAMYWYRQDPGQGLRLIYYSQIVNDFQKGDIAEGYSVSREKKESFPLTVTSAQKNPTAFYLCASSIGILRGAYEQYFGPGTRLTVT.

This chain connects TRBV5-1 to TRBJ1-1; no clear D gene. From germline, CDR1 is SGHRS and CDR2 YFSETQ. The ends were cut back, 1 base at V and 0 bases at J, with 7 bases in the middle. The CDR3 length is 14 residues. For the CDR3, the DNA is TGCGCCAGCAGCTTGTTGGCAGTGAACACTGAAGCTTTCTTT. This codes for CASSLLAVNTEAFF.

This chain joins TRBV7-9 and TRBJ2-7, with 9 bases matching TRBD1. Germline loops: CDR1 SEHNR, CDR2 FQNEAQ (reference sequence). There are 15 residues in the CDR3. The V gene end was trimmed by 0 bases and the J gene end by 3 bases; junction bases not matched to a gene: 3. Here the CDR3 reads CASSLAGTGFYEQYF. The CDR3 DNA follows: TGTGCCAGCAGCTTAGCCGGGACAGGGTTCTACGAGCAGTACTTC. Looking up the rest from reference TRBV7-9 and TRBJ2-7 gives the full variable domain: DTGVSQNPRHKITKRGQNVTFRCDPISEHNRLYWYRQTLGQGPEFLTYFQNEAQLEKSRLLSDRFSAERPKGSFSTLEIQRTEQGDSAMYLCASSLAGTGFYEQYFGPGTRLTVT.

This clone came up a few times. This rearrangement joins TRBV25-1 to TRBJ1-2; D possibly corresponds to TRBD1 (6 bases). Germline V CDR1 and CDR2: MGHDK, SYGVNS. Trimming pared 3 bases from V and 2 bases from J, leaving 13 bases between. The CDR3 has 15 residues. The CDR3, as DNA: TGTGCCAGCAGTGAGATTTCAGGGGCAAACTATGGCTACACCTTC. Translating it yields CASSEISGANYGYTF.

Comments on this clone: An end of the junction does not agree with germline; a read error may underlie this. The chain uses TRBV2 and TRBJ2-7; tentative D call: TRBD2 (5 bases). Germline V lookup: CDR1 SNHLY, CDR2 FYNNEI. The CDR3 totals 12 residues. CDR3 sequence reads: CASSGMTGERYF. DNA for the CDR3: TGTGCCAGCAGCGGGATGACGGGTGAGCGGTACTTC.

The rearrangement joins TRBV19 to TRBJ2-7; D may be TRBD1 (5 bases). Trimming removed 3 bases from V and 5 bases from J, with 14 bases in between. CDR1 and CDR2 (germline): LNHDA, SQIVND (reference sequence). The CDR3 extends over 14 amino acids. The CDR3 loop is CASSIGRGTHEQYF. The CDR3 coding sequence is TGTGCCAGTAGTATCGGTAGGGGTACCCACGAGCAGTACTTC. The entire variable domain, with the rest obtained from reference TRBV19 and TRBJ2-7, is as follows: DGGITQSPKYLFRKEGQNVTLSCEQNLNHDAMYWYRQDPGQGLRLIYYSQIVNDFQKGDIAEGYSVSREKKESFPLTVTSAQKNPTAFYLCASSIGRGTHEQYFGPGTRLTVT.

This clone appeared a few times. J is TRBJ2-3 and V is TRBV11-1; perhaps TRBD1 as D (6 bases). With 8 bases removed from V and 2 bases from J, the gap between germline ends came to 14 bases. The germline V gene encodes CDR1 SGHAT and CDR2 FQDESV (reference sequence). The CDR3 has 14 residues. The CDR3 nucleotides are TGTGCCAGCGCGAGGGGGACCCCCACAGATACGCAGTATTTT. It codes for CASARGTPTDTQYF.